Following are 17 T cell receptor beta chains from one sample sequenced in a study of shared clonotypes between healthy human individuals. The table came from immunoSEQ multiplex PCR; TCRdb's copy has only in-frame clones and leaves some out. The sample shows about 1.1 million clones, around 78% of them seen only once. The source material was memory CD4+ T cells from PBMCs. Described subset: CD45RA-negative fraction. Source of these receptors: a man in his late teens or twenties in good health. Some clones in this sample may be carry-over from other donors' samples.

The chain links TRBV4-3 to TRBJ1-2; D not resolved. The length of the CDR3 is 14 residues. Trimming took off 4 bases at V and 2 bases at J, with 11 bases between the two ends. Germline V gene lookup returns CDR1 LGHNA and CDR2 YSLEER. CDR3 nucleotide sequence: TGCGCCAGCAGCCTTCAGGCGGGAAACTATGGCTACACCTTC. Amino acid sequence: CASSLQAGNYGYTF.

This chain joins TRBV30 and TRBJ2-7; 14 bases match TRBD2. This CDR3 has 14 amino acids. V dropped 5 bases and J dropped 5; count of bases not matched to a gene: 5. The germline gives CDR1 GTSNPN, CDR2 SVGIG (reference sequence). CDR3 DNA: TGTGCCTGGGGGACTAGCGGGAGCTCTAACGAGCAGTACTTC. As protein: CAWGTSGSSNEQYF.

The rearrangement links TRBV2 to TRBJ2-2, with D possibly being TRBD1 (5 bases). The CDR3 spans 14 residues. Germline V gene lookup returns CDR1 SNHLY and CDR2 FYNNEI. V was trimmed by 6 bases and J by 6 bases, leaving 14 bases between them. The DNA for the CDR3 is TGTGCCAGCAGCAGGGTAAATTCCGCCGGGGAGCTGTTTTTT. It translates to CASSRVNSAGELFF.

This clone was detected once. The gene calls are TRBV5-5 and TRBJ1-4, with D perhaps matching TRBD1 (5 bases). CDR3 length: 15 amino acids. The V gene's germline CDR1 is SGHKS and CDR2 YYEKEE (reference sequence). The germline V and J ends were trimmed by 4 bases and 3 bases, with 13 bases remaining between them. The CDR3 sequence: CASSPKGQSNEKLFF. The CDR3 nucleotides read TGTGCCAGCAGCCCAAAGGGGCAGTCTAATGAAAAACTGTTTTTT.

The J gene is TRBJ1-5, the V gene TRBV19; D is perhaps TRBD1 (5 bases). The CDR3 sequence is 14 residues long. Germline V lookup: CDR1 LNHDA, CDR2 SQIVND (reference sequence). Trimming removed 6 bases from V and 7 bases from J, with 16 bases in between. In DNA, the CDR3 is TGTGCCAGTAGGGCAGGGACGGTAGAGCAGCCCCAGCATTTT. Protein product: CASRAGTVEQPQHF.

V is TRBV7-3 and J is TRBJ2-1, with 9 bases matching TRBD1. The CDR3 is 15 residues long. CDR1 and CDR2 from the germline V gene are SGHTA and FQGTGA. V trimming: 5 bases; J trimming: 1 base; junction bases outside the gene matches: 3. CDR3 sequence (DNA): TGTGCCAGCAGCGTGGGACAGGGATCCTACAATGAGCAGTTCTTC. It specifies CASSVGQGSYNEQFF.

The gene calls are TRBV7-9 and TRBJ2-7; D is unresolved. Germline lookup yields CDR1 SEHNR and CDR2 FQNEAQ (reference sequence). The CDR3 is 12 residues long. V dropped 6 bases and J dropped 1 base, with 7 bases sitting between them. CDR3 sequence: CASSGRSYEQYF. Here the CDR3 DNA reads TGTGCCAGCAGTGGGCGTTCCTACGAGCAGTACTTC.

The chain couples TRBV5-6 to TRBJ2-7; 8 positions match TRBD1. V was pared by 0 bases and J by 3 bases, with 5 bases of the junction left unmatched. The CDR3 runs to 15 residues. Germline V gives CDR1 SGHDT, CDR2 YYEEEE. The CDR3 nucleotides are TGTGCCAGCAGCTTGGAGGGACAGGCATACTACGAGCAGTACTTC. Translating it yields CASSLEGQAYYEQYF.

The CDR3 region has the DNA TGTGCCAGCAACAGCCTCCAATCCTACGAGCAGTACTTC. Its translation: CASNSLQSYEQYF. The chain links TRBV6-6 to TRBJ2-7; D gene ambiguous. The germline V gene has CDR1 MNHNY and CDR2 SVGAGI (reference sequence). V shed 7 bases and J shed 1 base, with 11 bases lying between them. CDR3 length: 13 residues.

About this clone: The sample holds other DNA sequences that translate to the same CDR3. V usage is TRBV5-1 and J usage is TRBJ2-3, with 10 bases matching TRBD2. The CDR3 has 16 amino acids. The V and J ends lost 4 bases and 3 bases, in that order; junction bases with no gene match: 8. Germline CDR1 reads SGHRS; CDR2 reads YFSETQ. Here the CDR3 reads CASSPRTSGVTDTQYF. The CDR3 DNA reads TGCGCCAGCAGCCCGAGGACTAGCGGAGTGACAGATACGCAGTATTTT.

The chain combines TRBV4-3 with TRBJ2-1; 13 bases match TRBD2. Losses at the gene ends were 1 base for V and 10 bases for J; bases not matched to a gene: 7. Looked up from germline, CDR1 is LGHNA and CDR2 is YSLEER. The CDR3 loop spans 16 amino acids. The CDR3 DNA reads TGCGCCAGCAGCCAAGGTCAGGGACTAGCGGGATCCGAGCAGTTCTTC. It translates to CASSQGQGLAGSEQFF.

CDR3 sequence reads: CAIMGGSTDTQYF. The CDR3, as DNA: TGTGCCATCATGGGGGGAAGCACAGATACGCAGTATTTT. The V and J genes are TRBV10-3 and TRBJ2-3; D possibly corresponds to TRBD2 (6 bases). The CDR3 extends over 13 amino acids. The V and J ends lost 7 bases and 0 bases respectively, with 8 bases between them. Germline V lookup: CDR1 ENHRY, CDR2 SYGVKD.

The genes are TRBV2 and TRBJ2-1; a possible D gene is TRBD2 (5 bases). Per germline, CDR1 SNHLY and CDR2 FYNNEI. Trimming took off 8 bases at V and 8 bases at J, with 16 bases between the two ends. The CDR3 has 13 residues. CDR3 DNA: TGTGCCAGCCTACTGAGGGTCTTGGATGAGCAGTTCTTC. This encodes CASLLRVLDEQFF.

The chain has TRBV27 and TRBJ2-5; D remains ambiguous. Germline CDR1 and CDR2: MNHEY and SMNVEV (reference sequence). V lost 8 bases and J 5 bases, leaving 12 bases between the germline ends. CDR3 size: 12 residues. The chain's CDR3 is CASGVFLETQYF. CDR3 nucleotides: TGTGCCAGCGGAGTGTTTTTGGAGACCCAGTACTTC.

The rearrangement links TRBV30 to TRBJ1-6; 7 positions match TRBD1. This CDR3 has 14 amino acids. The V segment lost 2 bases and the J segment 8 bases; nucleotides outside the gene matches: 6. Per germline, CDR1 GTSNPN and CDR2 SVGIG (reference sequence). CDR3 residues: CAWSSGQEYSPLHF. For the CDR3, the DNA is TGTGCCTGGAGTTCCGGACAGGAGTATTCACCCCTCCACTTT. Combining the CDR3 with reference TRBV30 and TRBJ1-6 gives the whole variable domain SQTIHQWPATLVQPVGSPLSLECTVEGTSNPNLYWYRQAAGRGLQLLFYSVGIGQISSEVPQNLSASRPQDRQFILSSKKLLLSDSGFYLCAWSSGQEYSPLHFGNGTRLTVT.

The V call is TRBV5-1, the J call TRBJ2-2; 10 positions agree with TRBD2. There are 18 residues in the CDR3. Germline lookup yields CDR1 SGHRS and CDR2 YFSETQ. V dropped 3 bases and J dropped 0; count of bases not matched to a gene: 8. This CDR3 reads CASSSASGSLSNTGELFF. The DNA for the CDR3 is TGCGCCAGCAGCTCGGCTAGCGGGAGCCTTTCGAACACCGGGGAGCTGTTTTTT.

The V and J genes are TRBV5-1 and TRBJ2-4; the D gene is possibly TRBD1 (6 bases). V lost 5 bases, J lost 0 bases, and 12 bases lay in between. The V gene's germline CDR1 is SGHRS and CDR2 YFSETQ. The CDR3 is 15 residues long. Here the CDR3 reads CASRYDRLAKNIQYF. The CDR3 DNA reads as TGCGCCAGCAGATATGACAGGCTAGCCAAAAACATTCAGTACTTC. Full variable domain (rest looked up from reference TRBV5-1 and TRBJ2-4): KAGVTQTPRYLIKTRGQQVTLSCSPISGHRSVSWYQQTPGQGLQFLFEYFSETQRNKGNFPGRFSGRQFSNSRSEMNVSTLELGDSALYLCASRYDRLAKNIQYFGAGTRLSVL.